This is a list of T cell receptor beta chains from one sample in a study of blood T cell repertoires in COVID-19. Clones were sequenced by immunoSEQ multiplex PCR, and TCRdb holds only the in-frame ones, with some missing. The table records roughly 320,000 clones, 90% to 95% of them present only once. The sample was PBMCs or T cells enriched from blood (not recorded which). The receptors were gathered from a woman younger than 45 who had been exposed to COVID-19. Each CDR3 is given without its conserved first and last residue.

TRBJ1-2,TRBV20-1,SARETRGYT
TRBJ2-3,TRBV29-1,QVSVAGGVNTQY
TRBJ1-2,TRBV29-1,SAYDGQGVYGYT
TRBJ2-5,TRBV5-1,ASSRGFQETQY
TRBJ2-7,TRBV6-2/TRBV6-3,ASSLRDTDTSYEQY
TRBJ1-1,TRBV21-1,ASSTRQGELWTEAF
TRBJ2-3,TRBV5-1,ASSVGDTTQY
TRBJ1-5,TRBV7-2,ASSLGPRGGSQPQH
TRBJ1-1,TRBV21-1,ASSLTRGSDTEAF
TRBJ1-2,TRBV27,ASMGSYYGYT
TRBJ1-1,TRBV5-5,ASSRTGEAF
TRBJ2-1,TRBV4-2,ASSQEGRGGDNEQF
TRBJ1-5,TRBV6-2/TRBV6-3,ASSYPESWEPQH
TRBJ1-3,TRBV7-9,ASSLAENTIY
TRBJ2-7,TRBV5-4,ASSLAGFGYEQY
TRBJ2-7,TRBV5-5,ASSQPRESYEQY
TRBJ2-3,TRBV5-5,ASSRLTTNTDTQY
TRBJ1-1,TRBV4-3,ASSAGRGTEAF
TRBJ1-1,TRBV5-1,ASSLRGELGTEAF
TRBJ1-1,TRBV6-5,ASTTGGRRGAF
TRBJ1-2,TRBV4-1,ASSPRTDGDYGYT
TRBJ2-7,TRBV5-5,ASSLGGGNSYEQY
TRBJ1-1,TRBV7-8,ASSRPPQGGEAF
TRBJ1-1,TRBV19,ASTLPGAAEAF
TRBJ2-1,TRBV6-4,ASPSNPGKNEQF
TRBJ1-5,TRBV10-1,ASMGYSNQPQH
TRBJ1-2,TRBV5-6,ASTPLRVSLYGYT
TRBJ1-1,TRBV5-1,ASSQTGNTEAF
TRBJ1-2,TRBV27,ASSLRREGFYGYT
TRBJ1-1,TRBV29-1,SGGGGLNTEAF
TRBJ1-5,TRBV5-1,ASSLDRGDQPQH
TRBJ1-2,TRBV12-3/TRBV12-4,ASSSGQGAVYT
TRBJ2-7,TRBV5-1,ASSLGAGNSYEQY
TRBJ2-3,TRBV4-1,ASSQVGQGSPDTQY
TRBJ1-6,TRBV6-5,ASTKKGANSPLH
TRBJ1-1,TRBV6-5,ASSYVGTGGTEAF
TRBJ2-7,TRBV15,ATSRMDRGPYEQY
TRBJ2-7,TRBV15,ATEIYRGSNEQY
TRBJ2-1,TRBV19,ASYGRGSYNEQF
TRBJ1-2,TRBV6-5,ASSYAGRPGYGYT
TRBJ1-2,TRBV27,ASSSRAGYGYT
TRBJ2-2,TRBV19,ASRVSTATGELF
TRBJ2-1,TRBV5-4,ASSVAGDPYNEQF
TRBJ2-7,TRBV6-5,ASSYGGANSYEQY
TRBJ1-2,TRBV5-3,ARRNEASLPYGYT
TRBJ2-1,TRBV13,ASSLNRVHLGVYNEQF
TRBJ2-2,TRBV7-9,ASSSDLHTGELF
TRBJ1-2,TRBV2,ASSEARGNPYGYT
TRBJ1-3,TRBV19,ASTAGTGGNTIY
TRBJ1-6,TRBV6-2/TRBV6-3,ASSYSAGGSPLH
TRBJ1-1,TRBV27,ASSLEKNTEAF
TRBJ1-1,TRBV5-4,ASSSGVLNTEAF